This TCR beta chain was documented in a study of blood T cell repertoires in COVID-19. Study summary: Sites across the United States, Italy and Spain contributed samples from acute and convalescent COVID-19. In each case, the material was cDNA or gDNA derived from T cells, B-cell-depleted T cells, or PBMCs.

As handled by the study authors: Amplification with reference gene primers provided the estimates of nucleated cell counts. Some clones are missing from TCRdb's copy, which holds only in-frame ones; the method was immunoSEQ multiplex PCR. V, J and clone size are taken as reported in that table, and D and trimming were inferred from the DNA itself. The sample contains about 130,000 clones, 90% of which appear only once. The V gene end was trimmed by 2 bases and the J gene end by 4 bases; junction bases not matched to a gene: 3. CDR3 length: 14 amino acids. Germline CDR1 GTSNPN, CDR2 SVGIG (reference sequence). The Seattle patients, enrolled during active infection, were followed longitudinally.

This chain connects TRBV30 to TRBJ1-4; the match to TRBD1 covers 8 bases. Sequenced input: peripheral blood. The TCR comes from a man in his fifties or sixties with COVID-19, enrolled during active disease. As DNA, the CDR3 is TGTGCCTGGAGTCTCACAGGGGGTAATGAAAAACTGTTTTTT. Amino acids: CAWSLTGGNEKLFF. The whole variable domain, filled in from reference TRBV30 and TRBJ1-4, reads SQTIHQWPATLVQPVGSPLSLECTVEGTSNPNLYWYRQAAGRGLQLLFYSVGIGQISSEVPQNLSASRPQDRQFILSSKKLLLSDSGFYLCAWSLTGGNEKLFFGSGTQLSVL.